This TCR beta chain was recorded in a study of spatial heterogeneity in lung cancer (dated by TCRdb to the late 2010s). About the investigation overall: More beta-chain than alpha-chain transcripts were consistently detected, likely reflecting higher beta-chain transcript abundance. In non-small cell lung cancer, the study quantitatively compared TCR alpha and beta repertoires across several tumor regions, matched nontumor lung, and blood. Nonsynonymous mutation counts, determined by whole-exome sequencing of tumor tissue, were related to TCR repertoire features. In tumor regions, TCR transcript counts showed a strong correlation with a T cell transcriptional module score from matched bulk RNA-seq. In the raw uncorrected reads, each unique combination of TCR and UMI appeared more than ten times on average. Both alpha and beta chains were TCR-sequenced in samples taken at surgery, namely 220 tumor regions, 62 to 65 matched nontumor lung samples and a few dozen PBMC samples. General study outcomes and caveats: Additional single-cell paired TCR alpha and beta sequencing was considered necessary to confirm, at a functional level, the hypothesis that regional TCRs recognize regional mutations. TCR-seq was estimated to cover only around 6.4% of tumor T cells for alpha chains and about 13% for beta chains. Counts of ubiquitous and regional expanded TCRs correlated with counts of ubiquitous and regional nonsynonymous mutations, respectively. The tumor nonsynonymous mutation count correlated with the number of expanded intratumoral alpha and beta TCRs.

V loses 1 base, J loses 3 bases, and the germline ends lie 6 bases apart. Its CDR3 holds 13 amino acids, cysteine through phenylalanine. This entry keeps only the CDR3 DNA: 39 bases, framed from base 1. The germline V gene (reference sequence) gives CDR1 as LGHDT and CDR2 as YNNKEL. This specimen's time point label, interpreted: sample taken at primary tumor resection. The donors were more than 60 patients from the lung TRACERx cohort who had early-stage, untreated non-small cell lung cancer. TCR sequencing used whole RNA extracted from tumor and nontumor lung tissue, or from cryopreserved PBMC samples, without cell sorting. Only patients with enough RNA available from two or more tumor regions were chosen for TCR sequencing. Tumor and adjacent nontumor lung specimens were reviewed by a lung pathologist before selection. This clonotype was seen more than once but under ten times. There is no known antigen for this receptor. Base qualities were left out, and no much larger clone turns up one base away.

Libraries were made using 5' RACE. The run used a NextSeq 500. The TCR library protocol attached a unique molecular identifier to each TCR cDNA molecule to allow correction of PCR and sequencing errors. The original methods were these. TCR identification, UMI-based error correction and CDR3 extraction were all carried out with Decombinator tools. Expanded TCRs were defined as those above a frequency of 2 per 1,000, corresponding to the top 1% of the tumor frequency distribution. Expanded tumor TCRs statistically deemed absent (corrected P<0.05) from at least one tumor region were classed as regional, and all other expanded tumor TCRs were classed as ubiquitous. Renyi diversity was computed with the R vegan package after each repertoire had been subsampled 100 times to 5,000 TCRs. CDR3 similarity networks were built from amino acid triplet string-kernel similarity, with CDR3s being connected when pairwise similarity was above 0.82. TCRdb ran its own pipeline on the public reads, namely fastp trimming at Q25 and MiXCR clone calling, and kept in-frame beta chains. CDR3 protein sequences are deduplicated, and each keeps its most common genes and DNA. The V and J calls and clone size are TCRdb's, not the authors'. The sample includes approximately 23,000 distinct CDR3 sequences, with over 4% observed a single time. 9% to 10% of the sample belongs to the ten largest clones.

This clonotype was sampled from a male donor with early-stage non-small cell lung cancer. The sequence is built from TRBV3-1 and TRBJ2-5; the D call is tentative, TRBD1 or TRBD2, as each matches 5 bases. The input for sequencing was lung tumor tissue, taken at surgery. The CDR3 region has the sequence CASSQGGEETQYF. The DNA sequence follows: TGTGCCAGCAGCCAAGGAGGGGAAGAGACCCAGTACTTC.